The rows below give T cell receptor beta chains drawn from one sample of a study of sequential checkpoint blockade in melanoma. Here immunoSEQ multiplex PCR was the method, and the copy in TCRdb shows in-frame clones only, minus some. Of some 7,000 clones listed, around 24% are singletons. The sample in question was tumor tissue (inferred from file names), obtained from a patient given nivolumab and ipilimumab in sequence. The source is a human donor with melanoma. CDR3s include the opening cysteine and the closing phenylalanine or tryptophan. The size field is filled for only some rows; it gives once, few, many or a size class.

TRBJ2-1	few	17	TRBV11-3	CASSFGLAGGPGNEQFF
TRBJ2-3	few	14	TRBV6-8	CASSSNTRGDTQYF
TRBJ1-1	many	13	TRBV7-4	CASSSLPGAKAFF
TRBJ1-1	many	14	TRBV12-2	CASSSGPMNTEAFF
TRBJ1-2	few	14	TRBV6-8	CASSPQGREDGYTF
TRBJ2-5	many	16	TRBV11-3	CASSYPQSGVEETQYF
TRBJ2-3	-	15	TRBV30	CAWRGRGAGTDTQYF
TRBJ1-2	-	14	TRBV19	CASSIGPANYGYTF
TRBJ2-1	few	16	TRBV11-3	CASSWKSRSSYNEQFF
TRBJ2-1	-	17	TRBV30	CAWSLGTSGRATGEQFF
TRBJ2-3	once	21	TRBV10-1	CASSEPIQPVALKTQADTQYF